This TCR beta chain was observed in a study of beta chain features in type 1 diabetes. Study-level points and caveats: VDJ junctions from type 1 diabetes patients carried fewer insertions and larger deletions. Across all four CD4+ subsets, people with type 1 diabetes showed modestly shorter TCRB CDR3s.

Cells sorted by CD45RO/CCR7/CD25/CD127/CD95/CD27 comprised CD4+ naive, central memory, regulatory and stem cell-like memory cells. Germline lookup yields CDR1 SGHVS and CDR2 FQNEAQ. Trimming removed 0 bases from V and 5 bases from J, with 10 bases in between. CDR3 length: 14 residues. The whole isolated RNA underwent reverse transcription, so sequencing captured expressed TCRB transcripts. The repertoire was sequenced with immunoSEQ multiplex PCR; TCRdb's copy has only in-frame clones and lacks some. The sample contains about 150,000 clones, roughly 7.1% of which appear only once. On this clone: Its antigen is still unknown.

Sequencing was done on a sample of central memory CD4+ T cells from blood. This TCR derives from a woman in her thirties or forties with type 1 diabetes. The chain has TRBV7-8 and TRBJ1-2, with a weak D call TRBD1 (5 bases). Here the CDR3 DNA reads TGTGCCAGCAGCTTAGCGCAGGGTTTGTATGGCTACACCTTC. This translates into CASSLAQGLYGYTF.